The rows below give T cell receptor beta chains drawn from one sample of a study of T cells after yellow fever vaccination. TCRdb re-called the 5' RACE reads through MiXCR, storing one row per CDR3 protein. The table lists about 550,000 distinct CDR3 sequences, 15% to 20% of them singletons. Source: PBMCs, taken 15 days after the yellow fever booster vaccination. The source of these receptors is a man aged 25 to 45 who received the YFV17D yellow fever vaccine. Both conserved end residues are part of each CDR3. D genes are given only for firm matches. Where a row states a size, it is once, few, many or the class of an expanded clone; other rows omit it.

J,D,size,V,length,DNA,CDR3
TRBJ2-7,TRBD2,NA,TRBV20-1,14,TGCAGTGCCTTCGGGACTAGCGGATCCTACGAGCAGTACTTC,CSAFGTSGSYEQYF
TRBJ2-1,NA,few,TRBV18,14,TGTGCCAGCTCACCACCGACCCCACGCAATGAGCAGTTCTTC,CASSPPTPRNEQFF
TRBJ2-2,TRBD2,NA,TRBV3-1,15,TGTGCCAGCAGCCCCGGGACTACAGCCACCGGGGAGCTGTTTTTT,CASSPGTTATGELFF
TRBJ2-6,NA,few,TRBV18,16,TGTGCCAGCTCACCACTGGAGGTATCTGGGGCCAACGTCCTGACTTTC,CASSPLEVSGANVLTF
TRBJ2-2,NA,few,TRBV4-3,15,TGCGCCAGCAGCCAAGGACCTAGGAACACCGGGGAGCTGTTTTTT,CASSQGPRNTGELFF
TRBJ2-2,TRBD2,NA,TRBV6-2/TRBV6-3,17,TGTGCCAGCAGCCCACGACTAGCGGGATTTTTCCACGGGGAGCTGTTTTTT,CASSPRLAGFFHGELFF
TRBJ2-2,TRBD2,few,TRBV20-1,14,TGCAGTGCCACTAGCGGGTTGAACACCGGGGAGCTGTTTTTT,CSATSGLNTGELFF
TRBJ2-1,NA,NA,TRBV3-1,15,TGTGCCAGCAGCCCCACGGCGGGGAAGGTTAATGAGCAGTTCTTC,CASSPTAGKVNEQFF
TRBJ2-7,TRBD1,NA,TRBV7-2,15,TGTGCCAGCAGTCCAGGACAGGGCGGTTTCTACGAGCAGTACTTC,CASSPGQGGFYEQYF
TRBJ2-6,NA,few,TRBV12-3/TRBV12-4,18,TGTGCCAGCAGCCAGGGGGGGCCGCTCTTGGCTGGGGCCAACGTCCTGACTTTC,CASSQGGPLLAGANVLTF
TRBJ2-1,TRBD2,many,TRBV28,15,TGTGCCAGCACCCCGGGAGGGGTCAACTACAATGAGCAGTTCTTC,CASTPGGVNYNEQFF
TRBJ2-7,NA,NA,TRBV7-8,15,TGTGCCAGCAGCCCTAGGTTCTCGGGCTCCCACGAGCAGTACTTC,CASSPRFSGSHEQYF
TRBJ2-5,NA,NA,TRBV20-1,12,TGCAGTGCTAGAGACCAGCTACAGACCCAGTACTTC,CSARDQLQTQYF
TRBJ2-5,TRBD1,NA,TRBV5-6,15,TGTGCCAGCAGCTGGAATACAGGGGTCCAAGAGACCCAGTACTTC,CASSWNTGVQETQYF
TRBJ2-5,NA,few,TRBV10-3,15,TGTGCCATCGCACCCAGGGGAGCGGCCCAAGAGACCCAGTACTTC,CAIAPRGAAQETQYF
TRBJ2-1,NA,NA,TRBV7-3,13,TGTGCCAGCAGCTTAATCAGGGACAATGAGCAGTTCTTC,CASSLIRDNEQFF
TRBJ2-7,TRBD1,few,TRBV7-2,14,TGTGCCAGCAGCCGGACACAGGGGGCCTACGAGCAGTACTTC,CASSRTQGAYEQYF
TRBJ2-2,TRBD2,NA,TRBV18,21,TGTGCCAGCTCACCACGGGTTGGAAGACTAGCGGGAGAAACGAACACCGGGGAGCTGTTTTTT,CASSPRVGRLAGETNTGELFF
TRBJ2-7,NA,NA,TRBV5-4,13,TGTGCCAGCGGGTTGGGGCGGGACGACGAGCAGTACTTC,CASGLGRDDEQYF
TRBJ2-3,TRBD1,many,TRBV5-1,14,TGCGCCACCGCGGGACAGGCTAGCACAGATACGCAGTATTTT,CATAGQASTDTQYF
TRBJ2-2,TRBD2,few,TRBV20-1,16,TGCAGTGCTACCCCGTCGGGAGGTTCGAACACCGGGGAGCTGTTTTTT,CSATPSGGSNTGELFF
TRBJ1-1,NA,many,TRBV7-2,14,TGTGCCAGCAGCCCCCAGACGGGGCGCACTGAAGCTTTCTTT,CASSPQTGRTEAFF
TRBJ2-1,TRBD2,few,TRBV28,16,TGTGCCAGCAGTTCCCCTGCTAGCGGGAGGTGGTATGAGCAGTTCTTC,CASSSPASGRWYEQFF
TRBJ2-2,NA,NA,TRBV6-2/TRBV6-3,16,TGTGCCAGCAGTTCTACCGGGACCCCTGAACCCGGGGAGCTGTTTTTT,CASSSTGTPEPGELFF
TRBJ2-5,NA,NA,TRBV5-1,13,TGCGCCAGCAGCTGGGACGTCCAAGAGACCCAGTACTTC,CASSWDVQETQYF
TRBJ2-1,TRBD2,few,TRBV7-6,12,TGTGCCAGCAGCCCGGGACTAGCGGCGCAGTTCTTC,CASSPGLAAQFF
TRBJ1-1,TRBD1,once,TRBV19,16,TGTGCCAGTAGTATGGGACAGGGGGGTATTCATACTGAAGCTTTCTTT,CASSMGQGGIHTEAFF
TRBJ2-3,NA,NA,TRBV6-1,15,TGTGCCAGCAGTCCCTCTGGTGCTTTCACAGATACGCAGTATTTT,CASSPSGAFTDTQYF
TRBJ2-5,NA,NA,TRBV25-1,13,TGTGCCAGCAGTATCCCCACCGGGGAGAGCCAGTACTTC,CASSIPTGESQYF
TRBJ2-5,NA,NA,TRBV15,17,TGTGCCACCAGCAGAAAGGCCGGGAGCGACACCGCGGAGACCCAGTACTTC,CATSRKAGSDTAETQYF
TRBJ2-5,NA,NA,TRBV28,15,TGTGCCAGCAGTTCCAGGACCCTAACGAGGGAGACCCAGTACTTC,CASSSRTLTRETQYF
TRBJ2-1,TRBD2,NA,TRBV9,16,TGTGCCAGCAGCGTAGCTCACACTAGCGGGGGGGGTGAGCAGTTCTTC,CASSVAHTSGGGEQFF
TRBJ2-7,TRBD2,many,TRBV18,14,TGTGCCAGCTCACCACCGACTAGCGGATACGAGCAGTACTTC,CASSPPTSGYEQYF
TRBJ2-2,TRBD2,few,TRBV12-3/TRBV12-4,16,TGTGCCAGCAGTGCTAGGGAGGGGATGAACACCGGGGAGCTGTTTTTT,CASSAREGMNTGELFF
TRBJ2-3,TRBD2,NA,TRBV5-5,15,TGTGCCAGCAGCACCAGACTAGCCCGCACAGATACGCAGTATTTT,CASSTRLARTDTQYF
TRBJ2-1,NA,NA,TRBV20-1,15,TGCAGTGCTATTTCCGGGACACACTCCTACAATGAGCAGTTCTTC,CSAISGTHSYNEQFF
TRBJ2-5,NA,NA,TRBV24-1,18,TGTGCCACCAGTGATCCAGGTCCCCTAAGTGGATTTCAAGAGACCCAGTACTTC,CATSDPGPLSGFQETQYF
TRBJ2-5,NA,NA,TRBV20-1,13,TGCAGTGCTACTGATCCAGAGGGGGAGACCCAGTACTTC,CSATDPEGETQYF
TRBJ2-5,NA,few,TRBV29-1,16,TGCAGCGTTGATAGTCGTGCAGCGTCGCAATTGGAGACCCAGTACTTC,CSVDSRAASQLETQYF
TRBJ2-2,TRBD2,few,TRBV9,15,TGTGCCAGCAGCGCTAGCGGGGGAAACACCGGGGAGCTGTTTTTT,CASSASGGNTGELFF
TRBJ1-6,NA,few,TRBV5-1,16,TGCGCCAGCAGATTAGGGTGGACACCGAGTAATTCACCCCTCCACTTT,CASRLGWTPSNSPLHF